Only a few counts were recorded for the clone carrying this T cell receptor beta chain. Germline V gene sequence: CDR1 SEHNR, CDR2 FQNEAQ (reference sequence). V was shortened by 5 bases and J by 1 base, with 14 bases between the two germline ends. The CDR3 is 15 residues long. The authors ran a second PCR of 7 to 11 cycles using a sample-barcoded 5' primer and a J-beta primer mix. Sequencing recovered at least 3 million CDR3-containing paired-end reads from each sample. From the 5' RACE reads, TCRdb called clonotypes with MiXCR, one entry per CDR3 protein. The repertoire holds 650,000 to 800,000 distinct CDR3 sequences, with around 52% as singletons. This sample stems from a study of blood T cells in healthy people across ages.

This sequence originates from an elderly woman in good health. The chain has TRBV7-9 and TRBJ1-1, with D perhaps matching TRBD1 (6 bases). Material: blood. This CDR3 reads CASSLRDIRNTEAFF. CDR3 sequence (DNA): TGTGCCAGCAGCCTCAGGGACATCCGGAACACTGAAGCTTTCTTT. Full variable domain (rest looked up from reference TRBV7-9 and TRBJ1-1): DTGVSQNPRHKITKRGQNVTFRCDPISEHNRLYWYRQTLGQGPEFLTYFQNEAQLEKSRLLSDRFSAERPKGSFSTLEIQRTEQGDSAMYLCASSLRDIRNTEAFFGQGTRLTVV.